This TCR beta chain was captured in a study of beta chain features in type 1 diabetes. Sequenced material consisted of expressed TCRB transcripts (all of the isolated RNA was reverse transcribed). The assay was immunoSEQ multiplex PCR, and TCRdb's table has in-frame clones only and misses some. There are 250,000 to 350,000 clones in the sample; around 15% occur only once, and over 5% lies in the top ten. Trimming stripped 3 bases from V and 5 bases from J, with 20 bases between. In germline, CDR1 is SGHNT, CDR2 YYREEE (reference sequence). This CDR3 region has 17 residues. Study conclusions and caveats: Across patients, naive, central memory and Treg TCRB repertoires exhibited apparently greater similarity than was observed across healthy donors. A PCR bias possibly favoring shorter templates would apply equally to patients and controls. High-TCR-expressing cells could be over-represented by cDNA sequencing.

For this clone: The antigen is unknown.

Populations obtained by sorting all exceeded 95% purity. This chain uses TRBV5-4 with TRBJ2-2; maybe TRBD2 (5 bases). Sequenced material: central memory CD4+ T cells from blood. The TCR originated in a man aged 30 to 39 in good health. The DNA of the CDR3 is TGTGCCAGCAGCTCCGCGGTGAGGGAGAGGTCTACCGGGGAGCTGTTTTTT. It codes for CASSSAVRERSTGELFF.